This T cell receptor (beta chain) appears in the sequencing data of a study of beta chain features in type 1 diabetes (dated by TCRdb to 2016 to 2018). A note on the overall study: Mean age, gender distribution, total cell number and subset yield did not differ between patients and healthy donors. A total of 107,917,701 sorted cells were examined across all samples, and a strong correlation was observed between cell number per subset and RNA yield. In the study, recently diagnosed type 1 diabetes patients and matched healthy donors were compared on the TCRB repertoires of their sorted circulating CD4+ T cell subsets. Regulatory and stem cell-like memory subsets were isolated from only 8 patients and about eight healthy donors, whereas naive and central memory subsets came from all 30 or so donors.

This clone was picked up many times. This receptor's antigen is unknown. Per-nucleotide qualities are absent, and no much larger clonotype sits a single base away. A single peripheral blood draw of 90 to 150 mL on average was collected from each donor into heparinised tubes. Using a panel that included CD45RO, CCR7, CD25, CD127, CD95 and CD27, naive, central memory, regulatory and stem cell-like memory CD4+ T cells were sorted on a BD FACSAria II. Purity was above 95% for every sorted population. PBMCs were isolated immediately by Lymphoprep density gradient centrifugation and stained directly without culture. So that batch effects would be minimized, each experiment stained and sorted samples in pairs, pairing one healthy donor with one patient. The entire isolated RNA was reverse transcribed using the High Capacity cDNA Reverse Transcription Kit, and thus expressed TCRB transcripts were sequenced. Deep immunoSEQ sequencing was performed on naive, central memory and regulatory T cell samples, with an average of roughly 3.5 million total reads per sample. After sorted cells were lysed in RLT buffer, RNA was extracted with DNase-treated RNeasy Micro or Mini kits, with the choice depending on cell number. Each cell subset was processed separately to prevent cross-contamination, with patient and healthy donor samples processed together. TCRB sequences were amplified from cDNA with the immunoSEQ multiplex PCR, producing 87-bp fragments spanning the CDR3 region. Sequencing of the amplicons was performed on the Illumina HiSeq platform. The original pipeline was this. PCR bias was corrected computationally using synthetic template baselines, and reads within Hamming distance 2 were collapsed, with unmergeable singletons discarded. Reads were aligned to IMGT to assign V, D and J genes, CDR3 length, and insertions or deletions at six rearrangement sites. Within each subset, clonotype counts were normalized to sorted cell number, and only after that were true diversity and Gini coefficients computed with the tcR R package. Repertoire sharing was quantified using the overlap coefficient calculated on TCRB nucleotide sequences. Imported from immuneACCESS, the table was reduced by TCRdb to in-frame sequences with V and J called. These copies leave out some clones; in studies compared against another copy, an unresolved V gene accounts for under half, and the cause of the remainder is not known. V and J calls and clone size are as listed in that table; D and trimming were resolved from the DNA. For this sample the table gives about 390,000 clones, of which around 9.6% were detected only once. Jointly, the top ten make up roughly 0.54% of the sample.

What the work shows at the level of the full study, not this receptor alone: In all four CD4+ subsets, TCRB CDR3 length was moderately but significantly shorter in type 1 diabetes patients. Because cDNA was sequenced instead of genomic DNA, highly expressing activated cells could be over-represented, though the groups showed no difference in activation or CD3 levels. At VDJ recombination sites, type 1 diabetes patients had fewer insertions and more deleted nucleotides, which implies abnormalities in thymic rearrangement. HLA sub-analyses involved small numbers of individuals, so any influence of HLA type on TCRB rearrangement remained unresolved. PCR may preferentially amplify shorter templates, but because patient and control samples were amplified and corrected together, any resulting skew would affect both groups equally. Naive, central memory and regulatory TCRB repertoires appeared to be more similar among patients than among healthy donors.

The origin of this receptor is a man aged 30 to 45 with type 1 diabetes. Sequenced input: central memory CD4+ T cells from blood.

The CDR3 region: CASLTGGLGRDTEAFF. The base sequence is TGTGCCAGCCTGACGGGGGGGCTGGGGAGGGACACTGAAGCTTTCTTT. The chain is made from TRBV28 and TRBJ1-1; TRBD1 is a possible D gene, resting on 6 matching bases. Its CDR3 holds 16 amino acids, cysteine through phenylalanine. The CDR3 DNA has 48 bases and is translated from base 1. Taken from the germline V gene, the CDR1 and CDR2 loops are MDHEN and SYDVKM. The V and J ends are trimmed by 8 bases and 3 bases, leaving 22 bases between them.